This TCR beta chain was retrieved from a study of blood T cell repertoires in COVID-19. About the study: The United States, Italy and Spain supplied acute and convalescent COVID-19 samples. PBMCs, B-cell-depleted T cells, or T cells provided the cDNA or gDNA that made up the material.

The V gene's germline CDR1 is SGHRS and CDR2 YFSETQ. The V end was cut by 3 bases, the J end by 3 bases, with 12 bases between. The CDR3 runs to 14 residues. In the original processing: Amplification from reference gene primers served as the basis for estimated nucleated cell counts. Using immunoSEQ multiplex PCR, the repertoire was profiled, and TCRdb retains in-frame clones only, with some absent. V and J calls and clone size are copied from that table; D and trimming were computed from the DNA. The table lists under 75,000 clones, 88% of them singletons. This sequence was found in an elderly woman with active COVID-19. Sequencing was done on a sample of peripheral blood. The genes are TRBV5-1 and TRBJ1-1; D uncertain. For the CDR3, the DNA is TGCGCCAGCAGCTCCGCTCACCGAGACACTGAAGCTTTCTTT. Translated: CASSSAHRDTEAFF.